These T cell receptor beta chains were read from a single sample in a study of shared clonotypes between healthy human individuals. Using immunoSEQ multiplex PCR, the repertoire was profiled, and TCRdb retains in-frame clones only, with some absent. Of hundreds of thousands of clones in the sample, 90% to 97% were seen once. The sequencing input was naive CD8+ T cells sorted from blood. These receptors came from a woman in her twenties or thirties in good health. Each CDR3 is given without its conserved first and last residue. A D gene is named only where the DNA matches it firmly.

d_gene | len | v_gene | CDR3aa
NA | 14 | TRBV19 | ASSPSPGYLLYEQY
TRBD2 | 12 | TRBV7-6 | ASSLSSGSYEQY
NA | 13 | TRBV7-8 | ASSPPLTEDTEAF
NA | 13 | TRBV27 | ASSLSWDPGNEQF
NA | 12 | TRBV5-1 | ASSLGVGAYEQY
TRBD1 | 13 | TRBV6-5 | ASSYSTQGTGELF
TRBD2 | 15 | TRBV19 | ASTEYLAGGFYNEQF
NA | 15 | TRBV14 | ASSQDWARTNFYEQY
TRBD2 | 14 | TRBV7-9 | ASSFGTSGSNNEQF
NA | 11 | TRBV5-6 | ASSLRYGEGYT
TRBD1 | 12 | TRBV27 | ASSFAGTGYGYT
TRBD1 | 15 | TRBV6-1 | ASSEDRTGKITDGYT